The rows below give T cell receptor beta chains drawn from one sample of a study of T-cell memory formation after mild COVID-19. TCRdb re-analysed the 5' RACE reads in MiXCR, keeping a single row per CDR3 protein. The table has around 300,000 distinct CDR3 sequences, under 20% seen once. Material for sequencing was PBMCs or a T cell subset sorted from them (not recorded which). These receptors all come from a young man who had mild COVID-19 (a few samples of this study predate the infection). Cell type and time point are not known. Both conserved end residues are part of each CDR3. Each record gives: J gene, D gene, V gene, clone size, CDR3 DNA, CDR3 protein. A D gene is named only where the DNA matches it firmly. The size field is filled for only some rows; it gives once, few, many or a size class.

j_call: TRBJ2-1; d_call: TRBD1; v_call: TRBV29-1; clone_size: NA; cdr3_nt: TGCAGCGTTGAAAGGACAGGGGAGGTAAATGAGCAGTTCTTC; cdr3_aa: CSVERTGEVNEQFF
j_call: TRBJ2-5; d_call: NA; v_call: TRBV10-3; clone_size: NA; cdr3_nt: TGTGCCATCAGTGAGTCGTTCGGGGAACGGACCCAGTACTTC; cdr3_aa: CAISESFGERTQYF
j_call: TRBJ2-1; d_call: NA; v_call: TRBV29-1; clone_size: NA; cdr3_nt: TGCAGCGTTCGGTCCCCAGGCGATAGCTCCTACAATGAGCAGTTCTTC; cdr3_aa: CSVRSPGDSSYNEQFF
j_call: TRBJ1-3; d_call: NA; v_call: TRBV10-3; clone_size: few; cdr3_nt: TGTGCCATCAGTGGACAGCCTAGCTCTGGAAACACCATATATTTT; cdr3_aa: CAISGQPSSGNTIYF
j_call: TRBJ2-7; d_call: TRBD1; v_call: TRBV7-9; clone_size: NA; cdr3_nt: TGTGCCAGCAGCCCTGGGGGCAGGGGGCTCTACGAGCAGTACTTC; cdr3_aa: CASSPGGRGLYEQYF
j_call: TRBJ1-2; d_call: NA; v_call: TRBV5-1; clone_size: few; cdr3_nt: TGCGCCAGCAGCCTACCGGGCCAGGACTATGGCTACACCTTC; cdr3_aa: CASSLPGQDYGYTF
j_call: TRBJ1-6; d_call: TRBD1; v_call: TRBV9; clone_size: few; cdr3_nt: TGTGCCAGCAGCCCTTCGAAGGGACAGGGATGGGGTAATTCACCCCTCCACTTT; cdr3_aa: CASSPSKGQGWGNSPLHF
j_call: TRBJ2-2; d_call: NA; v_call: TRBV7-6; clone_size: NA; cdr3_nt: TGTGCCAGCAGCTTAAGGGGGACTGCGAACACCGGGGAGCTGTTTTTT; cdr3_aa: CASSLRGTANTGELFF
j_call: TRBJ1-1; d_call: NA; v_call: TRBV4-2; clone_size: NA; cdr3_nt: TGTGCCAGCAGCTCTCGAGAGGGTCGAGCTTTCTTT; cdr3_aa: CASSSREGRAFF
j_call: TRBJ2-3; d_call: NA; v_call: TRBV7-2; clone_size: few; cdr3_nt: TGTGCCAGCAGGTCCAGGATAGCGGGCACAGATACGCAGTATTTT; cdr3_aa: CASRSRIAGTDTQYF
j_call: TRBJ1-1; d_call: TRBD1; v_call: TRBV30; clone_size: few; cdr3_nt: TGTGCCAGCGGCAGGGGGCGAACTGAAGCTTTCTTT; cdr3_aa: CASGRGRTEAFF
j_call: TRBJ2-1; d_call: NA; v_call: TRBV5-1; clone_size: NA; cdr3_nt: TGCGCCAGCAGCGCGGGGCCGGGGCTGGTGAATGAGCAGTTCTTC; cdr3_aa: CASSAGPGLVNEQFF
j_call: TRBJ2-3; d_call: TRBD2; v_call: TRBV6-5; clone_size: few; cdr3_nt: TGTGCCAGCAGTAACCCGGGGGGGCCGGCAGATACGCAGTATTTT; cdr3_aa: CASSNPGGPADTQYF
j_call: TRBJ2-3; d_call: NA; v_call: TRBV5-1; clone_size: NA; cdr3_nt: TGCGCCAGCAGCCACAGGGTGCCAGATACGCAGTATTTT; cdr3_aa: CASSHRVPDTQYF
j_call: TRBJ2-1; d_call: NA; v_call: TRBV12-3/TRBV12-4; clone_size: NA; cdr3_nt: TGTGCCAGCAGTTTCATGGGATTAGGGGAGCAGTTCTTC; cdr3_aa: CASSFMGLGEQFF
j_call: TRBJ2-7; d_call: TRBD1; v_call: TRBV20-1; clone_size: few; cdr3_nt: TGCAGTGCTAGATTGAGGGGGCCCGAGTACTTC; cdr3_aa: CSARLRGPEYF
j_call: TRBJ1-6; d_call: NA; v_call: TRBV7-9; clone_size: NA; cdr3_nt: TGTGCCAGCAGCTTAGGGGGTTCACCCCTCCACTTT; cdr3_aa: CASSLGGSPLHF
j_call: TRBJ1-1; d_call: NA; v_call: TRBV15; clone_size: NA; cdr3_nt: TGTGCCACCAGAATTGACAGGAACACTGAAGCTTTCTTT; cdr3_aa: CATRIDRNTEAFF
j_call: TRBJ1-3; d_call: NA; v_call: TRBV7-6; clone_size: NA; cdr3_nt: TGTGCCAGCAGCTTACTTGAGCACTCTGGAAACACCATATATTTT; cdr3_aa: CASSLLEHSGNTIYF
j_call: TRBJ2-2; d_call: NA; v_call: TRBV10-3; clone_size: few; cdr3_nt: TGTGCCACCTTGGGGGCGGGTCCCGGGGAGCTGTTTTTT; cdr3_aa: CATLGAGPGELFF
j_call: TRBJ1-6; d_call: NA; v_call: TRBV4-1; clone_size: many; cdr3_nt: TGCGCCAGCAGCCAAGCGGGTTTAAATAATTCACCCCTCCACTTT; cdr3_aa: CASSQAGLNNSPLHF
j_call: TRBJ2-7; d_call: NA; v_call: TRBV5-1; clone_size: NA; cdr3_nt: TGCGCCAGCAGCTTGAAGGGACGGGGGGCCGGCTACGAGCAGTACTTC; cdr3_aa: CASSLKGRGAGYEQYF
j_call: TRBJ2-1; d_call: NA; v_call: TRBV13; clone_size: NA; cdr3_nt: TGTGCCACAGCCACCGCCGGCCCTGTCAATGAGCAGTTCTTC; cdr3_aa: CATATAGPVNEQFF
j_call: TRBJ2-2; d_call: NA; v_call: TRBV4-1; clone_size: few; cdr3_nt: TGCGCCAGCAGCCCGATCGGGGGCAGGAACACCGGGGAGCTGTTTTTT; cdr3_aa: CASSPIGGRNTGELFF
j_call: TRBJ2-1; d_call: NA; v_call: TRBV20-1; clone_size: few; cdr3_nt: TGCAGTGCCGTTACCGGTAGCTCCTACAATGAGCAGTTCTTC; cdr3_aa: CSAVTGSSYNEQFF
j_call: TRBJ2-5; d_call: TRBD1; v_call: TRBV5-1; clone_size: few; cdr3_nt: TGCGCCAGCAGCTTGGACCCAGGGGGCGGAGGGACCCAGTACTTC; cdr3_aa: CASSLDPGGGGTQYF
j_call: TRBJ1-1; d_call: NA; v_call: TRBV7-3; clone_size: NA; cdr3_nt: TGTGCCAGCAGCATCTATGGGGGTAACACTGAAGCTTTCTTT; cdr3_aa: CASSIYGGNTEAFF
j_call: TRBJ2-1; d_call: NA; v_call: TRBV29-1; clone_size: few; cdr3_nt: TGCAGCGTTGGCCCCGCGCCTGGGACGAGTTACAATGAGCAGTTCTTC; cdr3_aa: CSVGPAPGTSYNEQFF
j_call: TRBJ2-5; d_call: NA; v_call: TRBV12-3/TRBV12-4; clone_size: NA; cdr3_nt: TGTGCCAGCAGTTTGAAGGGCCGGGAGACCCAGTACTTC; cdr3_aa: CASSLKGRETQYF
j_call: TRBJ2-3; d_call: NA; v_call: TRBV20-1; clone_size: NA; cdr3_nt: TGCAGTGTTGCCCGGGCGGGGAATACGCAGTATTTT; cdr3_aa: CSVARAGNTQYF
j_call: TRBJ1-1; d_call: NA; v_call: TRBV29-1; clone_size: NA; cdr3_nt: TGCAGCGCTCGAGAGATGAACACTGAAGCTTTCTTT; cdr3_aa: CSAREMNTEAFF
j_call: TRBJ2-2; d_call: TRBD2; v_call: TRBV12-3/TRBV12-4; clone_size: few; cdr3_nt: TGTGCCAGCAGGGTGCGGCGGGGGGGCCTCTCTTGGGGCACCGGGGAGCTGTTTTTT; cdr3_aa: CASRVRRGGLSWGTGELFF
j_call: TRBJ1-5; d_call: NA; v_call: TRBV12-3/TRBV12-4; clone_size: few; cdr3_nt: TGTGCCAGCAGGGCGGGACACACTTCACCAGCCCAGCATTTT; cdr3_aa: CASRAGHTSPAQHF
j_call: TRBJ1-2; d_call: NA; v_call: TRBV7-7; clone_size: NA; cdr3_nt: TGTGCCAGCAGCTTAGATCCTGGCTACACCTTC; cdr3_aa: CASSLDPGYTF
j_call: TRBJ2-7; d_call: NA; v_call: TRBV20-1; clone_size: few; cdr3_nt: TGCAGTGCAAAGGGACAAAACCGATACGAGCAGTACTTC; cdr3_aa: CSAKGQNRYEQYF
j_call: TRBJ2-5; d_call: TRBD1; v_call: TRBV6-2/TRBV6-3; clone_size: NA; cdr3_nt: TGTGCCAGCCTCGACAGGGGGCGCGTGGAGACCCAGTACTTC; cdr3_aa: CASLDRGRVETQYF
j_call: TRBJ2-3; d_call: NA; v_call: TRBV7-8; clone_size: few; cdr3_nt: TGTGCCAGCAGCTACCGCGGGGAGACAGTGGAGGGAGATACGCAGTATTTT; cdr3_aa: CASSYRGETVEGDTQYF
j_call: TRBJ2-2; d_call: NA; v_call: TRBV7-9; clone_size: NA; cdr3_nt: TGTGCCAGCAGCTTAGCGCTCGGGGCCGGGACCGGGGAGCTGTTTTTT; cdr3_aa: CASSLALGAGTGELFF
j_call: TRBJ2-1; d_call: TRBD2; v_call: TRBV3-1; clone_size: NA; cdr3_nt: TGTGCCAGCAGCCACAACCAACTAGCGAGGGAGCAGTTCTTC; cdr3_aa: CASSHNQLAREQFF
j_call: TRBJ1-1; d_call: NA; v_call: TRBV5-5; clone_size: many; cdr3_nt: TGTGCCAGCAGCTTGGAGAAGGCTGAAGCTTTCTTT; cdr3_aa: CASSLEKAEAFF
j_call: TRBJ2-3; d_call: NA; v_call: TRBV7-2; clone_size: NA; cdr3_nt: TGTGCCAGCAGCCAACGGCCGGTCTCAGATACGCAGTATTTT; cdr3_aa: CASSQRPVSDTQYF
j_call: TRBJ2-7; d_call: NA; v_call: TRBV7-6; clone_size: NA; cdr3_nt: TGTGCCAGCAGTCTCGTGGGCTCAGAGGTGTACTTC; cdr3_aa: CASSLVGSEVYF
j_call: TRBJ2-3; d_call: NA; v_call: TRBV18; clone_size: many; cdr3_nt: TGTGCCAGCAGCCCCACAGATACGCAGTATTTT; cdr3_aa: CASSPTDTQYF
j_call: TRBJ2-1; d_call: TRBD1; v_call: TRBV9; clone_size: few; cdr3_nt: TGTGCCAGCAGCGTAGATCGACAGGGTGGGTACAATGAGCAGTTCTTC; cdr3_aa: CASSVDRQGGYNEQFF
j_call: TRBJ2-1; d_call: TRBD2; v_call: TRBV7-9; clone_size: few; cdr3_nt: TGTGCCAGCAGCGTCGGGACTAGCGCCGGGTCTTCCTACAATGAGCAGTTCTTC; cdr3_aa: CASSVGTSAGSSYNEQFF
j_call: TRBJ1-6; d_call: NA; v_call: TRBV18; clone_size: NA; cdr3_nt: TGTGCCAGCTCACCATCGGTGCTGACTAATTCACCCCTCCACTTT; cdr3_aa: CASSPSVLTNSPLHF
j_call: TRBJ2-2; d_call: TRBD2; v_call: TRBV5-5; clone_size: many; cdr3_nt: TGTGCCAGCAGCCCGGGGACTAGCGAGACCGGGGAGCTGTTTTTT; cdr3_aa: CASSPGTSETGELFF
j_call: TRBJ1-1; d_call: TRBD1; v_call: TRBV6-5; clone_size: once; cdr3_nt: TGTGCCAGCAGTGTCCCGGGACAGGCGAACACTGAAGCTTTCTTT; cdr3_aa: CASSVPGQANTEAFF
j_call: TRBJ1-1; d_call: NA; v_call: TRBV20-1; clone_size: NA; cdr3_nt: TGCAGTGCTAGAGATGGTATTAACACTGAAGCTTTCTTT; cdr3_aa: CSARDGINTEAFF
j_call: TRBJ2-4; d_call: NA; v_call: TRBV5-6; clone_size: once; cdr3_nt: TGTGCCAGCAGCCCCGCTCGGGACGTAGTTCTGAACATTCAGTACTTC; cdr3_aa: CASSPARDVVLNIQYF
j_call: TRBJ2-2; d_call: NA; v_call: TRBV20-1; clone_size: few; cdr3_nt: TGCAGTGTCTCCAAAGGGGGGAACACCGGGGAGCTGTTTTTT; cdr3_aa: CSVSKGGNTGELFF
j_call: TRBJ2-3; d_call: TRBD1; v_call: TRBV12-3/TRBV12-4; clone_size: few; cdr3_nt: TGTGCCAGCATTAAGCTAAGGACAGGGGCCACAGATACGCAGTATTTT; cdr3_aa: CASIKLRTGATDTQYF
j_call: TRBJ1-5; d_call: NA; v_call: TRBV6-2/TRBV6-3; clone_size: many; cdr3_nt: TGTGCCAGCAGCGACAGTTTTGTACAGCCCCAGCATTTT; cdr3_aa: CASSDSFVQPQHF
j_call: TRBJ2-5; d_call: NA; v_call: TRBV5-1; clone_size: few; cdr3_nt: TGCGCCAGCAGCTTGGCCTGGGGCAGGGGAATTTACCAAGAGACCCAGTACTTC; cdr3_aa: CASSLAWGRGIYQETQYF
j_call: TRBJ2-4; d_call: TRBD1; v_call: TRBV2; clone_size: once; cdr3_nt: TGTGCCAGCAGTGAGGGGACAGGGGTAAAAAACATTCAGTACTTC; cdr3_aa: CASSEGTGVKNIQYF